This entry features one T cell receptor beta chain sequence. This clonotype was seen many times. Its target antigen remains unknown. Base qualities are not provided; no much larger clone lies one nucleotide away. V loses 3 bases, J loses 0 bases, and the germline ends lie 9 bases apart. Spanning cysteine to phenylalanine, the CDR3 consists of 15 amino acids. Only the CDR3 portion is preserved as DNA: 45 bases, with reading frame beginning at the first base. The instrument was an Illumina HiSeq 2500. Quantitative 5'-RACE with molecular barcodes was used to prepare TCR beta libraries. As for the authors' bioinformatics: Disease-linked TCR variants were identified with a new computational method built on a probabilistic model of VDJ rearrangement. The raw public reads went through TCRdb reprocessing: fastp at Q25, MiXCR clone calling, in-frame beta chains kept. Each record represents a unique CDR3 protein, reported with the most common genes and DNA among its rows. TCRdb assigned the V and J calls; the authors' analysis was not used. This sample gives under 300,000 distinct CDR3 sequences in total; over 8.5% of them show up just once. Of the sample, around 7% is held by the ten largest clones.

These data come from a study of CD8 T cells in ankylosing spondylitis (dated by TCRdb to between 2016 and 2019). Broadly, across the study: To find TCR variants linked to disease, the study profiled T cell receptor beta repertoires in ankylosing spondylitis patients and healthy donors. The full study cohort was made up of about 24 ankylosing spondylitis patients and 95 to 130 healthy donors. Peripheral blood was sampled, and synovial fluid was additionally collected from ankylosing spondylitis patients.

The paper as a whole reports these results and caveats: In peripheral blood, the disease-linked clones were found at relatively low frequencies and had a CD8+ phenotype. Some motif variants had previously been reported in the synovial fluid and blood of reactive arthritis patients, which suggests shared mechanisms of disease initiation. Blood from ankylosing spondylitis patients appeared to be characterized by a TCR beta motif made up of several highly homologous amino acid variants. The disease-linked clones were reported to be significantly enriched in matched synovial fluid samples from ankylosing spondylitis patients.

Sequencing input: blood, either unsorted or a sorted T cell fraction (not recorded which). The rearrangement combines TRBV12-3 or TRBV12-4 with TRBJ1-5; the D segment cannot be called with confidence. The receptor was isolated from a male donor with ankylosing spondylitis or in good health (not recorded which). Here the CDR3 is given as CASSFAAYSNQPQHF. The nucleotide sequence is TGTGCCAGCAGTTTCGCAGCATATAGCAATCAGCCCCAGCATTTT.